This T cell receptor beta chain was recovered during a study of T cell clonality in common variable immunodeficiency. This clone was counted ten times or more. Its specificity is not known. Study results and limitations: What drives increased CVID clonality needs T cell subpopulation sequencing. TCRbeta clonality was increased in CVID versus healthy controls. Fewer deletions and N-nucleotide insertions were reportedly seen in common variable immunodeficiency TCR beta sequences.

Equal genomic DNA amounts from CVID and control samples were sequenced. Sequencing used immunoSEQ multiplex PCR; TCRdb keeps in-frame clones, though not all of them. Captured here are around 50,000 clones, none seen once; the top ten comprise around 5.4%. The source of this sequence is a person aged 18 to 70 in good health. The sample was peripheral blood mononuclear cells.

The CDR3 here is CASSSFQGHEQYF. CDR3 DNA, as far as it was read: TGTGCCAGCAGTTCGTTCCAGGGCCACGAG. V is TRBV12-3 or TRBV12-4 and J is TRBJ2-7; D perhaps matches TRBD1 (5 bases). Read sequence stops 3 residues before the CDR3 end, and the germline J gene provides the missing end. The CDR3 spans 13 residues. V lost 4 bases, J lost 5 bases, and 12 bases lay in between.